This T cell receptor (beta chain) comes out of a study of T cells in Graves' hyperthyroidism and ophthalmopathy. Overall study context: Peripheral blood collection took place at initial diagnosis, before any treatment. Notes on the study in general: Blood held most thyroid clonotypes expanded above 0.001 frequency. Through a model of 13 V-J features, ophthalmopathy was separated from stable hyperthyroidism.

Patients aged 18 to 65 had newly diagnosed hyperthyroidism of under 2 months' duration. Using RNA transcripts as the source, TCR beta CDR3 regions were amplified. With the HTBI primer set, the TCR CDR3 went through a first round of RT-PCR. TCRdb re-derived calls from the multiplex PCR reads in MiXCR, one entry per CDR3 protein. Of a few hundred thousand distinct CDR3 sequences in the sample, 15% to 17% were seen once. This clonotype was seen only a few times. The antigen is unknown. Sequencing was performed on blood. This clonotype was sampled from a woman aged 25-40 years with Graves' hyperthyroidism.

Here the CDR3 reads CASSSGTGVENTGELFF. The CDR3 DNA reads TGTGCCAGCAGTTCCGGGACAGGAGTCGAGAACACCGGGGAGCTGTTTTTT. The chain uses TRBV6-2 or TRBV6-3 and TRBJ2-2; 8 nucleotides match TRBD1. CDR1 MNHEY and CDR2 SVGEGT come from the germline V gene. V shed 4 bases, J shed 1 base, and the junction held 8 bases outside the gene matches. The CDR3 sequence is 17 residues long.